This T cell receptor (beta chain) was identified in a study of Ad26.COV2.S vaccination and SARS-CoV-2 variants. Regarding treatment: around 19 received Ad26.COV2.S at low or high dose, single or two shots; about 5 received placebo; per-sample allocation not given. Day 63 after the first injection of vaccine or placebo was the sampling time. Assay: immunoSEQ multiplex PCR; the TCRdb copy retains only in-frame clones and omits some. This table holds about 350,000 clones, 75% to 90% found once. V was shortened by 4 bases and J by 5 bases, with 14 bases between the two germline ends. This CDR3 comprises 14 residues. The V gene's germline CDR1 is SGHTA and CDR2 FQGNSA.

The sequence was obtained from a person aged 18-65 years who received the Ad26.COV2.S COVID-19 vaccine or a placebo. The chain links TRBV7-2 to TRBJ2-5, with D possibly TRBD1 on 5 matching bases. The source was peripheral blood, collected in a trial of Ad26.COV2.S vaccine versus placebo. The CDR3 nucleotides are TGTGCCAGCAGCTCCCAAAGGGGTCCGGAGACCCAGTACTTC. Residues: CASSSQRGPETQYF.